These 28 T cell receptor beta chains share one sample of origin, sequenced in a study of immune evolution from preneoplasia to lung adenocarcinoma. Clones were read by immunoSEQ multiplex PCR, and TCRdb kept only the in-frame ones, dropping some. The sample yields thousands of clones, 77% seen once. Material: FFPE lung adenocarcinoma in situ tissue. The receptor source for this set is a person aged 55-80 years with lung adenocarcinoma.

This chain uses TRBV7-4 with TRBJ1-3; the D gene is possibly TRBD1 (5 bases). CDR1 SGHVT and CDR2 SQSDAQ come from the germline V gene. The CDR3 consists of 14 residues. The V end lost 2 bases, the J end lost 7 bases, and 12 bases lay between the germline ends. The CDR3 sequence: CASSLSREDNTIYF. The CDR3 DNA reads as TGTGCCAGCAGCTTAAGCAGGGAAGACAACACCATATATTTT. The complete variable domain, with remaining parts taken from reference TRBV7-4 and TRBJ1-3, reads GAGVSQSPRYKVAKRGRDVALRCDSISGHVTLYWYRQTLGQGSEVLTYSQSDAQRDKSGRPSGRFSAERPERSVSTLKIQRTEQGDSAVYLCASSLSREDNTIYFGEGSWLTVV.

The chain combines TRBV23-1 with TRBJ2-4, with a tentative D call TRBD1 (6 bases). TRBV23-1 is an ORF, and what it does is uncertain. Deletions cut 8 bases from V and 1 base from J, with 9 bases between. This CDR3 is 13 amino acids long. The chain's CDR3 is CASPQGAKNIQYF. In DNA, the CDR3 is TGCGCCAGCCCTCAGGGGGCCAAAAACATTCAGTACTTC.

The rearrangement uses TRBV10-1 and TRBJ2-3; no definite D call. In germline, CDR1 is WNHNN, CDR2 SYGVQD (reference sequence). There are 18 residues in the CDR3. V was shortened by 3 bases and J by 0 bases, with 19 bases between the two germline ends. CDR3 in amino acids: CASSDRWATGASTDTQYF. DNA for the CDR3: TGCGCCAGCAGTGACCGGTGGGCGACGGGCGCTAGCACAGATACGCAGTATTTT.

The chain has TRBV6-5 and TRBJ1-1; TRBD1 matches at 9 bases. The CDR3 has 14 residues. V was pared by 6 bases and J by 3 bases, with 5 bases of the junction left unmatched. The germline CDR1 and CDR2 sequences are MNHEY and SVGAGI. The CDR3, as DNA: TGTGCCAGCAGGGTGGACAGGGGTTACACTGAAGCTTTCTTT. Protein product: CASRVDRGYTEAFF.

The chain has TRBV11-2 and TRBJ1-5; 7 nucleotides line up with TRBD1. Unmatched junction bases numbered 14, after V lost 0 bases and J lost 0 bases. Per the germline V gene, CDR1 is SGHAT and CDR2 is FQNNGV. CDR3 size: 20 residues. CDR3 in amino acids: CASSLERVLQGNYSNQPQHF. CDR3 coding DNA: TGTGCCAGCAGCTTAGAAAGGGTGCTACAGGGGAATTATAGCAATCAGCCCCAGCATTTT.

The V gene is TRBV11-2, the J gene TRBJ1-5; a possible D gene is TRBD1 (6 bases). This CDR3 comprises 16 residues. CDR1 is SGHAT, CDR2 FQNNGV, per germline. V gave up 3 bases and J gave up 0 bases, with 12 bases separating them. The CDR3 DNA follows: TGTGCCAGCAGCTTCCGTCCAGGGGATAGCAATCAGCCCCAGCATTTT. Its translation: CASSFRPGDSNQPQHF.

The V gene is TRBV9, the J gene TRBJ2-7, with TRBD1 identical over 9 bases. CDR1 and CDR2 from the germline V gene are SGDLS and YYNGEE. V trimming: 1 base; J trimming: 5 bases; junction bases outside the gene matches: 10. The CDR3 has 16 amino acids. The CDR3 here is CASSVILGQGTNEQYF. The DNA of the CDR3 is TGTGCCAGCAGCGTAATACTGGGACAGGGTACCAACGAGCAGTACTTC.

The chain links TRBV4-3 to TRBJ1-1; D is perhaps TRBD1 (5 bases). Germline V gene lookup returns CDR1 LGHNA and CDR2 YSLEER. CDR3 length: 14 amino acids. Trimming removed 0 bases at V and 1 base at J, with 6 bases between. CDR3 residues: CASSQEGPNTEAFF. The CDR3 DNA sequence: TGCGCCAGCAGCCAAGAGGGGCCGAACACTGAAGCTTTCTTT.

The chain couples TRBV4-1 to TRBJ1-2; TRBD1 agrees at 9 bases. Germline V gene data show CDR1 as MGHRA and CDR2 as YSYEKL. The CDR3 totals 20 residues. Trimming cost V 1 base and J 3 bases; bases outside gene matches: 18. The CDR3 sequence: CASSQVHQGQADRGYYGYTF. CDR3 DNA sequence: TGCGCCAGCAGCCAAGTCCACCAGGGTCAAGCGGACAGGGGATACTATGGCTACACCTTC.

The chain recombines TRBV5-6 with TRBJ1-1; TRBD1 is a possible D gene (6 bases). The CDR3 has 13 amino acids. Per the germline V gene, CDR1 is SGHDT and CDR2 is YYEEEE. Trimming stripped 2 bases from V and 4 bases from J, with 9 bases between. As DNA, the CDR3 is TGTGCCAGCAGCTTAGGGGGGAGCACTGAAGCTTTCTTT. Amino acid sequence: CASSLGGSTEAFF.

J is TRBJ2-7 and V is TRBV11-2, with D maybe TRBD1 (6 bases). V lost 7 bases and J 3 bases, leaving 25 bases between the germline ends. From germline, CDR1 is SGHAT and CDR2 FQNNGV. This CDR3 has 17 amino acids. In DNA, the CDR3 is TGTGCCAGCAATTCATTGTTGCCGGGGACATCAAACTACGAGCAGTACTTC. This codes for CASNSLLPGTSNYEQYF.

The V call is TRBV29-1, the J call TRBJ2-2; perhaps TRBD1 as D (5 bases). The CDR3 is 13 residues long. CDR1 and CDR2 (germline): SQVTM, ANQGSEA. V was pared by 7 bases and J by 6 bases, with 15 bases between. This CDR3 is CSASKGSAGELFF. The CDR3 nucleotides read TGCAGCGCCTCGAAGGGGTCGGCCGGGGAGCTGTTTTTT.

Only a few counts were recorded for this clone. This rearrangement joins TRBV19 to TRBJ1-6; weak D call: TRBD1 (6 bases). This CDR3 has 16 amino acids. V was pared by 5 bases and J by 6 bases, with 17 bases between. Germline V gene sequence: CDR1 LNHDA, CDR2 SQIVND (reference sequence). The CDR3 region is CASSPTQGNGNSPLHF. CDR3 nucleotides: TGTGCCAGTAGTCCCACACAGGGTAATGGTAATTCACCCCTCCACTTT.

V is TRBV6-1 and J is TRBJ2-1; D may be TRBD2 (6 bases). Germline CDR1 and CDR2: MNHNS and SASEGT. The ends were cut back, 6 bases at V and 5 bases at J, with 11 bases in the middle. The CDR3 is 13 amino acids. For the CDR3, the DNA is TGTGCCAGCAGCTTGCGGAGGGACAATGAGCAGTTCTTC. The encoded protein is CASSLRRDNEQFF.

The rearrangement joins TRBV6-1 to TRBJ1-2; D is possibly TRBD1 (6 bases). CDR1 is MNHNS, CDR2 SASEGT, per germline. Trimming shortened V by 8 bases and J by 0 bases, and 16 bases separated the two germline ends. The CDR3 extends over 15 amino acids. In nucleotides, the CDR3 is TGTGCCAGCGTCCTTGGGGGGGGCTCTAACTATGGCTACACCTTC. Protein: CASVLGGGSNYGYTF.

This clone was detected only a few times. The J gene is TRBJ1-1, the V gene TRBV6-6, with 9 nucleotides matching TRBD1. Germline assignment: CDR1 MNHNY and CDR2 SVGAGI (reference sequence). This CDR3 region has 13 residues. The V segment lost 5 bases and the J segment 10 bases; nucleotides outside the gene matches: 8. CDR3 residues: CASSPGQGTRAFF. Here the CDR3 DNA reads TGTGCCAGCAGTCCTGGACAGGGGACGAGAGCTTTCTTT.

This clone is termed medium-sized. The chain links TRBV7-8 to TRBJ1-5; possibly TRBD1 for D (5 bases). Germline CDR1 SGHVS, CDR2 FQNEAQ. The V end was cut by 1 base, the J end by 2 bases, with 9 bases between. The CDR3 loop spans 15 amino acids. The CDR3: CASSLVGGGNQPQHF. CDR3 DNA sequence: TGTGCCAGCAGCTTAGTGGGGGGAGGCAATCAGCCCCAGCATTTT.

A few counts support this clone. V gene TRBV28 combines with J gene TRBJ1-3, with D perhaps matching TRBD1 (5 bases). The V end was cut by 5 bases, the J end by 4 bases, with 15 bases between. CDR3 length equals 15 residues. Germline loops: CDR1 MDHEN, CDR2 SYDVKM. The CDR3, as DNA: TGTGCCAGCAGTGAACAAACGGGACGGGGAAACACCATATATTTT. As protein: CASSEQTGRGNTIYF.

The chain joins TRBV4-1 to TRBJ2-5; TRBD2 aligns across 11 bases. Germline CDR1 reads MGHRA; CDR2 reads YSYEKL. The CDR3 has 18 amino acids. The V gene end was trimmed by 0 bases and the J gene end by 2 bases; junction bases not matched to a gene: 8. The CDR3 nucleotides read TGCGCCAGCAGCCAAGATGTTGGTTTAGCGGGGGGGCAAGAGACCCAGTACTTC. Its protein product is CASSQDVGLAGGQETQYF.

This chain links TRBV7-9 with TRBJ1-4; D gene unclear. CDR1 and CDR2 from the germline V gene are SEHNR and FQNEAQ (reference sequence). The CDR3 extends over 13 amino acids. V shed 5 bases and J shed 8 bases, with 12 bases lying between them. The DNA of the CDR3 is TGTGCCAGCAGCCCAAACAGCGCCGAAAAACTGTTTTTT. Translating it yields CASSPNSAEKLFF.

The gene calls are TRBV7-2 and TRBJ2-2; D is unclear. In germline, CDR1 is SGHTA, CDR2 FQGNSA. Trimming pared 0 bases from V and 1 base from J, leaving 12 bases between. The CDR3 runs to 17 residues. Here the CDR3 reads CASSLAGGRMNTGELFF. In DNA form, the CDR3 reads TGTGCCAGCAGCTTAGCTGGCGGACGGATGAACACCGGGGAGCTGTTTTTT. Drawing the rest from reference TRBV7-2 and TRBJ2-2, the complete variable domain is GAGVSQSPSNKVTEKGKDVELRCDPISGHTALYWYRQSLGQGLEFLIYFQGNSAPDKSGLPSDRFSAERTGGSVSTLTIQRTQQEDSAVYLCASSLAGGRMNTGELFFGEGSRLTVL.

V usage is TRBV5-4 and J usage is TRBJ1-1; TRBD1 matches at 8 bases. This CDR3 is 15 amino acids long. CDR1 and CDR2 (germline): SGHNT, YYREEE (reference sequence). The trim removed 4 bases at V and 5 bases at J, leaving 10 bases unmatched. The DNA for the CDR3 is TGTGCCAGCAGCGGACAGGGCACCAGGCAAACTGAAGCTTTCTTT. Protein product: CASSGQGTRQTEAFF.

The V gene is TRBV9, the J gene TRBJ1-3; D uncertain. CDR1 is SGDLS and CDR2 is YYNGEE in the germline V gene. The CDR3 is made up of 16 amino acids. Trimming shortened V by 0 bases and J by 0 bases, and 10 bases separated the two germline ends. CDR3 sequence: CASSVGPRASGNTIYF. In DNA form, the CDR3 reads TGTGCCAGCAGCGTAGGCCCTAGAGCCTCTGGAAACACCATATATTTT.

V and J are TRBV15 and TRBJ2-2; no clear D gene. V lost 5 bases to trimming and J lost 5 bases, with 12 bases between them. The CDR3 sequence is 14 residues long. Germline V CDR1 and CDR2: LNHNV, YYDKDF (reference sequence). CDR3: CATSLRGLTGELFF. DNA of the CDR3: TGTGCCACCAGCTTACGAGGCCTAACCGGGGAGCTGTTTTTT.

The CDR3 sequence: CASSQDGATGVEGEAFF. CDR3 in DNA: TGCGCCAGCAGCCAAGATGGGGCCACAGGGGTAGAGGGTGAAGCTTTCTTT. The chain recombines TRBV4-1 with TRBJ1-1; 7 bases match TRBD1. The CDR3 runs to 17 residues. J lost 7 bases, V lost 0 bases, and 14 bases had no gene match. Germline CDR1 and CDR2: MGHRA and YSYEKL.

DNA for the CDR3: TGTGCCGCACAGGGAGCTGGGGCCAACGTCCTGACTTTC. This codes for CAAQGAGANVLTF. This sequence joins TRBV6-5 and TRBJ2-6, with a tentative D call TRBD1 (6 bases). V was shortened by 11 bases and J by 2 bases, with 10 bases between the two germline ends. Germline lookup yields CDR1 MNHEY and CDR2 SVGAGI. This CDR3 has 13 amino acids.

The chain combines TRBV7-9 with TRBJ2-1; 7 bases fit TRBD2. CDR1 is SEHNR and CDR2 is FQNEAQ in the germline V gene (reference sequence). The CDR3 is 16 amino acids. Trimming at V came to 5 bases and at J to 1 base, leaving 8 bases not matched to a gene. The CDR3 DNA is TGTGCCAGCAGCGCCCATCTCGGGAGGTCCTACAATGAGCAGTTCTTC. As protein: CASSAHLGRSYNEQFF.

This chain links TRBV5-1 with TRBJ2-5, with a possible D match to TRBD1 (6 bases). There are 13 residues in the CDR3. The germline V gene has CDR1 SGHRS and CDR2 YFSETQ. V was pared by 6 bases and J by 3 bases, with 12 bases between. The CDR3 is CASNPGAEETQYF. DNA for the CDR3: TGCGCCAGCAACCCAGGGGCGGAAGAGACCCAGTACTTC.